These 5 T cell receptor beta chains share one sample of origin, sequenced in a study of cytomegalovirus exposure and HLA in healthy donors. Amplification used 60 Vbeta primers and 13 Jbeta primers. The protocol was immunoSEQ multiplex PCR, while the TCRdb copy is restricted to in-frame clones and leaves out a portion. The repertoire includes 100,000 to 150,000 clones, under 90% of them detected once, and about 0.76% sits in the top ten. Material: PBMCs. These receptors were collected from a man aged 18 to 30 in good health and CMV-seronegative.

This chain connects TRBV6-6 to TRBJ2-3, with D tentatively TRBD1 (6 bases). Germline-derived CDR1 and CDR2 are MNHNY and SVGAGI (reference sequence). The CDR3 contains 14 residues. The ends were cut back, 7 bases at V and 5 bases at J, with 16 bases in the middle. The CDR3 reads CASNPGAPRDTQYF. The CDR3 bases are TGTGCCAGCAATCCAGGGGCCCCGAGAGATACGCAGTATTTT.

V usage is TRBV19 and J usage is TRBJ1-1; TRBD1 is a possible D gene (6 bases). The CDR3 totals 13 residues. V shed 7 bases and J shed 5 bases, with 14 bases lying between them. Per the germline V gene, CDR1 is LNHDA and CDR2 is SQIVND (reference sequence). The CDR3 protein is CASIDRFLTEAFF. In DNA form, the CDR3 reads TGTGCCAGTATTGACAGGTTTCTGACTGAAGCTTTCTTT.

This clone was detected a few times. V and J are TRBV5-1 and TRBJ1-2; possible D gene TRBD1, 6 bases. Germline CDR1 SGHRS, CDR2 YFSETQ. CDR3 length: 14 amino acids. Trimming left V 4 bases short and J 6 bases short, with 16 bases between. CDR3 residues: CASSGGPRGDGYTF. DNA for the CDR3: TGCGCCAGCAGCGGGGGCCCGAGGGGCGATGGCTACACCTTC.

The chain has TRBV7-9 and TRBJ1-1, with 7 bases aligning to TRBD1. The CDR3 sequence is 13 residues long. With 3 bases clipped from V and 4 bases from J, the junction kept 2 bases outside the gene matches. The V gene's germline CDR1 is SEHNR and CDR2 FQNEAQ (reference sequence). DNA of the CDR3: TGTGCCAGCAGCTTTGACAGGGTCACTGAAGCTTTCTTT. Translating gives CASSFDRVTEAFF.

CDR3 DNA: TGTGCCAGCAGTGGGGAGTACTTCTCTGGAAACACCATATATTTT. This encodes CASSGEYFSGNTIYF. This rearrangement joins TRBV2 to TRBJ1-3; D is ambiguous. Germline CDR1 reads SNHLY; CDR2 reads FYNNEI. The ends were cut back, 4 bases at V and 0 bases at J, with 10 bases in the middle. This CDR3 contains 15 residues.